This TCR beta chain derives from a study of control samples from healthy donors and cancer patients. Data came from immunoSEQ multiplex PCR; TCRdb stores just in-frame clones and leaves some out. The table has about 64,000 clones, roughly 90% seen once; the top ten hold roughly 1.5%. Looked up from germline, CDR1 is SGHNT and CDR2 is YYREEE (reference sequence). V lost 0 bases, J lost 7 bases, and 7 bases stayed unmatched. The CDR3 has 14 residues. This clonotype was sampled from a man aged 40-55 years with colorectal cancer. The V gene is TRBV5-4, the J gene TRBJ2-7; 7 nucleotides agree with TRBD2. Sample: PBMCs. The CDR3 protein is CASSLAAGVREQYF. The CDR3 region has the DNA TGTGCCAGCAGCTTGGCCGCGGGGGTGAGGGAGCAGTACTTC.